The 23 T cell receptor beta chains below were found in one sample sequenced in a study of blood T cell repertoires in COVID-19. Libraries were prepared by immunoSEQ multiplex PCR; TCRdb keeps only in-frame clonotypes and omits some of them. The sample carries about 150,000 clones, 70% to 85% recorded once. The sequencing input was peripheral blood. These receptor sequences come from an older woman with acute or convalescent COVID-19.

The chain uses TRBV19 and TRBJ1-5; the D gene is possibly TRBD1 (5 bases). The CDR3 contains 15 residues. The V gene's germline CDR1 is LNHDA and CDR2 SQIVND (reference sequence). Trimming removed 5 bases at V and 1 base at J, with 12 bases between. CDR3 sequence (DNA): TGTGCCAGTAGTGTTGGGGGGGTCAGCAATCAGCCCCAGCATTTT. The encoded protein is CASSVGGVSNQPQHF. Full variable domain (remainder filled in from reference TRBV19 and TRBJ1-5): DGGITQSPKYLFRKEGQNVTLSCEQNLNHDAMYWYRQDPGQGLRLIYYSQIVNDFQKGDIAEGYSVSREKKESFPLTVTSAQKNPTAFYLCASSVGGVSNQPQHFGDGTRLSIL.

V usage is TRBV4-1 and J usage is TRBJ1-2, with TRBD1 identical over 8 bases. This CDR3 comprises 15 residues. J was trimmed by 2 bases and V by 4 bases; bases with no gene match: 6. The germline V gene encodes CDR1 MGHRA and CDR2 YSYEKL. The CDR3 loop reads CASSLADRVNYGYTF. The CDR3 DNA follows: TGCGCCAGCAGCCTAGCGGACAGGGTCAACTATGGCTACACCTTC.

This clone has more than one count but fewer than ten. The chain joins TRBV10-1 to TRBJ1-1; 9 bases fit TRBD1. The trim removed 6 bases at V and 8 bases at J, leaving 13 bases unmatched. Per germline, CDR1 WNHNN and CDR2 SYGVQD (reference sequence). This CDR3 spans 15 amino acids. CDR3 DNA sequence: TGCGCCAGCAGCGAAACGACAGGGGGGAAACAAGAAGCTTTCTTT. Translated: CASSETTGGKQEAFF.

This clone was detected only once. The CDR3 protein is CAWSRTNDSPLHF. The CDR3 DNA sequence: TGTGCCTGGAGTCGGACAAACGATTCACCCCTCCACTTT. The chain couples TRBV30 to TRBJ1-6; TRBD1 is a possible D gene (5 bases). Germline values: CDR1 GTSNPN, CDR2 SVGIG (reference sequence). V dropped 2 bases and J dropped 8 bases, with 10 bases sitting between them. The CDR3 is 13 amino acids.

The rearrangement joins TRBV15 to TRBJ2-3; 11 bases align to TRBD2. The V gene's germline CDR1 is LNHNV and CDR2 YYDKDF (reference sequence). This CDR3 is built from 15 residues. Trimming at V came to 3 bases and at J to 1 base, leaving 0 bases not matched to a gene. CDR3: CATSRTSGGTDTQYF. Here the CDR3 DNA reads TGTGCCACCAGCAGGACTAGCGGGGGCACAGATACGCAGTATTTT.

The J gene is TRBJ2-5, the V gene TRBV27, with 11 bases that match TRBD1. The CDR3 contains 13 residues. In germline, CDR1 is MNHEY, CDR2 SMNVEV (reference sequence). The V gene end was trimmed by 6 bases and the J gene end by 4 bases; junction bases not matched to a gene: 1. Here the CDR3 DNA reads TGTGCCAGCAGGGGGACAGGGGGAGAGACCCAGTACTTC. Translated: CASRGTGGETQYF.

This clone was observed a few times. The chain has TRBV19 and TRBJ1-5; 10 bases map to TRBD1. This CDR3 has 13 amino acids. Germline V gene data show CDR1 as LNHDA and CDR2 as SQIVND (reference sequence). The ends lost 7 bases at V and 5 bases at J; junction bases unmatched: 2. The CDR3 DNA reads as TGTGCCAGTAACGGACAGGGGGATCAGCCCCAGCATTTT. It yields the protein CASNGQGDQPQHF.

This chain joins TRBV30 and TRBJ1-4; D is uncertain. The CDR3 has 15 residues. In germline, CDR1 is GTSNPN, CDR2 SVGIG (reference sequence). Deletions cut 0 bases from V and 4 bases from J, with 12 bases between. CDR3 region: CAWSVMGGLNEKLFF. The CDR3 DNA follows: TGTGCCTGGAGTGTTATGGGCGGACTTAATGAAAAACTGTTTTTT.

This clone has a handful of counts. V usage is TRBV10-3 and J usage is TRBJ1-1; tentatively, D is TRBD1 (5 bases). V lost 4 bases and J 0 bases, leaving 12 bases between the germline ends. The CDR3 has 15 amino acids. Germline V gene sequence: CDR1 ENHRY, CDR2 SYGVKD. CDR3 loop: CAISATTDLNTEAFF. The CDR3 DNA follows: TGTGCCATCAGTGCCACGACAGACTTGAACACTGAAGCTTTCTTT.

The chain links TRBV9 to TRBJ2-3, with 9 positions matching TRBD2. Germline values: CDR1 SGDLS, CDR2 YYNGEE. The CDR3 has 14 residues. V shed 4 bases and J 2 bases; nucleotides not matched to a gene: 2. The CDR3 protein is CASSRLADTDTQYF. As DNA, the CDR3 is TGTGCCAGCAGCCGACTAGCGGACACAGATACGCAGTATTTT.

The J gene is TRBJ2-5, the V gene TRBV7-9, with 7 bases lining up with TRBD1. Germline V gene data show CDR1 as SEHNR and CDR2 as FQNEAQ (reference sequence). The CDR3 spans 12 residues. The junction had 3 bases not matched to a gene; V was cut back by 1 base and J by 10 bases. This CDR3 is CASSLVGQFQYF. CDR3 DNA: TGTGCCAGCAGCTTAGTGGGACAGTTCCAGTACTTC.

The chain has TRBV12-3 or TRBV12-4 and TRBJ1-5; no firm D call. CDR3 length: 13 amino acids. V was cut by 6 bases and J by 7 bases, with 13 bases left in between. The CDR3 is CASSLTNGQPQHF. The CDR3 coding sequence is TGTGCCAGCAGCCTCACGAACGGGCAGCCCCAGCATTTT.

The rearrangement joins TRBV19 to TRBJ1-2, with 8 bases aligning to TRBD1. Germline V gene sequence: CDR1 LNHDA, CDR2 SQIVND (reference sequence). The J segment lost 4 bases and the V segment lost 9 bases, leaving 10 bases of the junction unmatched. The CDR3 totals 14 residues. The CDR3 DNA reads as TGTGCCAGCCCCCCGGACAGGGATCCCTATGGCTACACCTTC. It translates to CASPPDRDPYGYTF.

The rearrangement links TRBV27 to TRBJ1-1; 11 nucleotides align to TRBD1. The CDR3 runs 13 residues. CDR1 and CDR2 (germline): MNHEY, SMNVEV (reference sequence). J lost 4 bases, V lost 6 bases, and 1 base had no gene match. The CDR3 nucleotides read TGTGCCAGCAGGGGGACAGGGGGCACTGAAGCTTTCTTT. Protein sequence: CASRGTGGTEAFF.

This chain uses TRBV6-1 with TRBJ2-5, with a tentative D call TRBD2 (6 bases). CDR3 length: 13 residues. From germline, CDR1 is MNHNS and CDR2 SASEGT. Trimming stripped 3 bases from V and 4 bases from J, with 9 bases between. The CDR3 sequence: CASSERGGETQYF. The CDR3 DNA reads TGTGCCAGCAGTGAGCGGGGTGGAGAGACCCAGTACTTC.

The V call is TRBV18, the J call TRBJ2-3, with D possibly being TRBD2 (6 bases). Germline V gene sequence: CDR1 KGHSH, CDR2 LQKENI. This CDR3 has 15 amino acids. V lost 5 bases to trimming and J lost 0 bases, with 12 bases between them. The CDR3 reads CASSAGTLSTDTQYF. In DNA, the CDR3 is TGTGCCAGCTCAGCCGGGACTCTGAGCACAGATACGCAGTATTTT.

The chain recombines TRBV6-2 or TRBV6-3 with TRBJ2-1; D uncertain. The germline gives CDR1 MNHEY, CDR2 SVGEGT. The CDR3 extends over 12 amino acids. Trimming shortened V by 0 bases and J by 8 bases, and 5 bases separated the two germline ends. This CDR3 is CASSYSSYEQFF. The DNA for the CDR3 is TGTGCCAGCAGTTACTCTTCGTATGAGCAGTTCTTC.

Written as DNA, the CDR3 is TGTGCCAGTAGGTCGCGGAGTTCTCTCAATGAGCAGTTCTTC. It encodes CASRSRSSLNEQFF. The rearrangement joins TRBV19 to TRBJ2-1; no reliable D call. The CDR3 is made up of 14 amino acids. V lost 6 bases and J lost 6, with 15 bases in between. Germline loops: CDR1 LNHDA, CDR2 SQIVND (reference sequence).

The CDR3 bases are TGTGCCTGGATGTCGGTGGGGAGCCAGGATTACGGGATCTCCCTCCACTTT. The encoded protein is CAWMSVGSQDYGISLHF. V usage is TRBV30 and J usage is TRBJ1-6; no firm D call. This CDR3 region has 17 residues. Germline values: CDR1 GTSNPN, CDR2 SVGIG (reference sequence). V was trimmed by 4 bases and J by 14 bases, leaving 30 bases between them.

J is TRBJ2-1 and V is TRBV7-2, with 13 positions matching TRBD2. The V segment lost 0 bases and the J segment 5 bases; nucleotides outside the gene matches: 4. Germline CDR1 reads SGHTA; CDR2 reads FQGNSA. The CDR3 is made up of 17 amino acids. This CDR3 is CASSLATSGGQNNEQFF. CDR3 bases: TGTGCCAGCAGCTTAGCGACTAGCGGGGGGCAAAACAATGAGCAGTTCTTC.

Written as DNA, the CDR3 is TGTGCCAGCAGTGCTGGCAGGGGGCACGGCGGGGAGCTGTTTTTT. This sequence encodes CASSAGRGHGGELFF. The chain carries TRBV2 and TRBJ2-2; 8 nucleotides line up with TRBD1. This CDR3 is built from 15 residues. Germline V gene lookup returns CDR1 SNHLY and CDR2 FYNNEI. The J segment lost 7 bases and the V segment lost 4 bases, leaving 8 bases of the junction unmatched.

This clone was detected a few times. The chain combines TRBV10-3 with TRBJ1-2; D uncertain. There are 14 residues in the CDR3. V dropped 8 bases and J dropped 5 bases, with 18 bases sitting between them. From germline, CDR1 is ENHRY and CDR2 SYGVKD. Here the CDR3 reads CAIGREPGSYGYTF. The CDR3 DNA follows: TGTGCCATCGGACGAGAACCGGGATCGTATGGCTACACCTTC.

The chain recombines TRBV9 with TRBJ1-1, with 8 bases matching TRBD1. Trimming cost V 4 bases and J 8 bases; bases outside gene matches: 7. This CDR3 is 13 amino acids long. The germline V gene encodes CDR1 SGDLS and CDR2 YYNGEE. CDR3 loop: CASSFRGQGEAFF. The CDR3 DNA is TGTGCCAGCAGCTTCAGAGGACAGGGCGAAGCTTTCTTT.